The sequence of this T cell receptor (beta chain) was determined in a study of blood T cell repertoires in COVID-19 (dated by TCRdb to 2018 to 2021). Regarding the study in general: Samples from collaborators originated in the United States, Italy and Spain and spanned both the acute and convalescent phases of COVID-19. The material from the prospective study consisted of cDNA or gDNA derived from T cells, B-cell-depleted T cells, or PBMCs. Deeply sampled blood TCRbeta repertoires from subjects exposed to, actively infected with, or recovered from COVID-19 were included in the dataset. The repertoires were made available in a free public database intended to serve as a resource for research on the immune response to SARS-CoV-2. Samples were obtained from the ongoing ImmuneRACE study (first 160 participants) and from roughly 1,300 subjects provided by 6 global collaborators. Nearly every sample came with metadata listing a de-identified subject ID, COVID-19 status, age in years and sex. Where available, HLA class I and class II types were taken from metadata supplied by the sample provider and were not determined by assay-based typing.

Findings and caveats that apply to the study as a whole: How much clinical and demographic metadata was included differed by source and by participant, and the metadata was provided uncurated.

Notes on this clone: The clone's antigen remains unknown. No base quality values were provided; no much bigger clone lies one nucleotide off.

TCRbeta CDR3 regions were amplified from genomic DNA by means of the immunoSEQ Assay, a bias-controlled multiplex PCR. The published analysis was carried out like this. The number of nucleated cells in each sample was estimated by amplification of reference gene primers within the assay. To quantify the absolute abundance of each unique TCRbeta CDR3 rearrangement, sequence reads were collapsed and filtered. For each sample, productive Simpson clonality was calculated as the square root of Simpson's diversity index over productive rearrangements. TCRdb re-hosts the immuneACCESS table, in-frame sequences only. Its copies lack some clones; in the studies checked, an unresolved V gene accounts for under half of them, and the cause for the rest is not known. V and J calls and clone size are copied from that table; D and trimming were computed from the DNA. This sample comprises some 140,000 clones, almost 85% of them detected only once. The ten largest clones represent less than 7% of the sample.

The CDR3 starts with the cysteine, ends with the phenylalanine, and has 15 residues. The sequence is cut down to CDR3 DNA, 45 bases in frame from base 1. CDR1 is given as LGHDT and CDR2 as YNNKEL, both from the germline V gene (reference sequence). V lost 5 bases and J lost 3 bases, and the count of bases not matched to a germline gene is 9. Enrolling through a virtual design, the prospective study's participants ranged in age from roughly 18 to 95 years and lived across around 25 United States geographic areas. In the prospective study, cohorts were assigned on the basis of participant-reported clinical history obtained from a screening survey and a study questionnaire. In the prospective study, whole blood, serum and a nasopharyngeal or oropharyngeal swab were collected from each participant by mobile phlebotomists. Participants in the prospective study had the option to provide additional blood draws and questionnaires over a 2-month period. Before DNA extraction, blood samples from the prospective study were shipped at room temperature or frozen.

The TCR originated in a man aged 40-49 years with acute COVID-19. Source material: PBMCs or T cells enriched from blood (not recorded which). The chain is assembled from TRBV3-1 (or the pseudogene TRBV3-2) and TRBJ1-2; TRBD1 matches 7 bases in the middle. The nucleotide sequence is TGTGCCAGCAGCGATCCCGGGACAGCGTACTATGGCTACACCTTC. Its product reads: CASSDPGTAYYGYTF.